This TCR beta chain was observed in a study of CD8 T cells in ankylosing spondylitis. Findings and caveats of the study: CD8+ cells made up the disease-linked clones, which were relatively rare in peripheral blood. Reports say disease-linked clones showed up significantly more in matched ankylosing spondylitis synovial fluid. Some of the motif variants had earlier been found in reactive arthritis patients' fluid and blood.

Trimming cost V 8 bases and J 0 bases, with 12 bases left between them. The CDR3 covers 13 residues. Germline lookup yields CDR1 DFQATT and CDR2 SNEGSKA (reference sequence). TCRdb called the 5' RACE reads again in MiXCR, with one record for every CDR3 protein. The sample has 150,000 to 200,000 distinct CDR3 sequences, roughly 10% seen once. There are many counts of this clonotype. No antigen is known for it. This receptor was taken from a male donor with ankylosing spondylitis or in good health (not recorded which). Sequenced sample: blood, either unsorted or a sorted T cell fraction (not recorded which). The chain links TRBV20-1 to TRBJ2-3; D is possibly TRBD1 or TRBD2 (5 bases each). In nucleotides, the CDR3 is TGCAGTTTTCCGGGACGAAGCACAGATACGCAGTATTTT. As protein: CSFPGRSTDTQYF.